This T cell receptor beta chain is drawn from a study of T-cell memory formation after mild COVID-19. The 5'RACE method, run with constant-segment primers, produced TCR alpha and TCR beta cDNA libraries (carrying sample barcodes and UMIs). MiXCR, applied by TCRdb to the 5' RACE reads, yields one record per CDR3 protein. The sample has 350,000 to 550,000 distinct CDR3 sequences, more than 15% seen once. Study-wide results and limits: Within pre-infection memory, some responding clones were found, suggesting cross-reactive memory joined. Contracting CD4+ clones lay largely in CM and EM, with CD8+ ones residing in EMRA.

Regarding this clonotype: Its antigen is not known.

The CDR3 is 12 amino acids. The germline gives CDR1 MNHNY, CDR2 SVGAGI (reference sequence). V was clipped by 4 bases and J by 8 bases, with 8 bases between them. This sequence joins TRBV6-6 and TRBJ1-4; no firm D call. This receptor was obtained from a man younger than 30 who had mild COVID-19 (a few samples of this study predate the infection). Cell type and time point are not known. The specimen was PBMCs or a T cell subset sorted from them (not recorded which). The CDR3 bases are TGTGCCAGCAGTTCCAATGTGGAAAAACTGTTTTTT. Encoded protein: CASSSNVEKLFF.